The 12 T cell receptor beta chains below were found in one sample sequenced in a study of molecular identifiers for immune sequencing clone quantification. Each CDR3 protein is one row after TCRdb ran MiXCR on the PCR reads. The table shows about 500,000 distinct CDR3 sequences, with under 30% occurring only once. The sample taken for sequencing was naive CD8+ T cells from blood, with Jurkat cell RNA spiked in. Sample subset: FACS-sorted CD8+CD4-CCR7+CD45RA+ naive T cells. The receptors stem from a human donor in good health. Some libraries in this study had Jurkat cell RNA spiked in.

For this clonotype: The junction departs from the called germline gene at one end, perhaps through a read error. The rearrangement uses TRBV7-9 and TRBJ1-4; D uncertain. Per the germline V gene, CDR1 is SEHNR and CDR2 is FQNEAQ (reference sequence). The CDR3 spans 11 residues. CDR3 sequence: CAISLVEKLFF. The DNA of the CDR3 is TGTGCCATCAGCTTAGTTGAAAAACTGTTTTTT. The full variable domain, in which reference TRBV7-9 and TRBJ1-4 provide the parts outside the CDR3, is DTGVSQNPRHKITKRGQNVTFRCDPISEHNRLYWYRQTLGQGPEFLTYFQNEAQLEKSRLLSDRFSAERPKGSFSTLEIQRTEQGDSAMYLCAISLVEKLFFGSGTQLSVL.

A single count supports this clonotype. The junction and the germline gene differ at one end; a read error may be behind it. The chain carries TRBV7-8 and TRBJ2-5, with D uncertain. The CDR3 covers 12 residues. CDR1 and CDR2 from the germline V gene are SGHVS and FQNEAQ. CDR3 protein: CASSFYQATQYF. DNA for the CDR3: TGTGCCAGCAGCTTTTACCAAGCGACCCAGTACTTC.

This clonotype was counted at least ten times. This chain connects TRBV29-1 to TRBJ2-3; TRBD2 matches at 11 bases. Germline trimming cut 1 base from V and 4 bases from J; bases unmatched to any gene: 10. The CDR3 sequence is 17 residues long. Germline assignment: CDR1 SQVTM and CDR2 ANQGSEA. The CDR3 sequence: CSVEGGSGRARADTQYF. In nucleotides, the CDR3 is TGCAGCGTTGAAGGGGGTAGCGGGAGGGCCCGGGCAGATACGCAGTATTTT.

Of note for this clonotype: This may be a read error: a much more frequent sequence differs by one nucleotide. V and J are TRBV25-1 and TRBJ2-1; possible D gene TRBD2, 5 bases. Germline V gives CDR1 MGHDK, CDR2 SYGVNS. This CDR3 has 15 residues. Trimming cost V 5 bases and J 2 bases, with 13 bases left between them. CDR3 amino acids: CASSPNSGPYNEQFF. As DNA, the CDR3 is TGTGCCAGCAGTCCTAACAGCGGCCCCTACAATGAGCAGTTCTTC.

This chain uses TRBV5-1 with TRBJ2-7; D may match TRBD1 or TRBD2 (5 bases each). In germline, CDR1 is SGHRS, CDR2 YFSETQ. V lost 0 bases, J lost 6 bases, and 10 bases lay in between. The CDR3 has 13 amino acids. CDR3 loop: CASSLEGPPEQYF. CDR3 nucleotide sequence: TGCGCCAGCAGCTTGGAGGGACCCCCCGAGCAGTACTTC.

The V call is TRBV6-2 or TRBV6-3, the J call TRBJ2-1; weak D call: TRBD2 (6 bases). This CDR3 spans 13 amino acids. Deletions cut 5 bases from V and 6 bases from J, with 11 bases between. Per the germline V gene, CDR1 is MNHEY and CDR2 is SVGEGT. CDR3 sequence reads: CASSPTSTNEQFF. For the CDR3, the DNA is TGTGCCAGCAGTCCCACTAGCACCAATGAGCAGTTCTTC.

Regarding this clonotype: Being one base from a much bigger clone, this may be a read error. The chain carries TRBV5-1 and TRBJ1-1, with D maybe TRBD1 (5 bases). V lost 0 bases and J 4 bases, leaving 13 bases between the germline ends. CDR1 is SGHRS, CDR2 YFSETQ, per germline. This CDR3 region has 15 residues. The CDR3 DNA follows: TGCGCCAGCAGCTTGGCGCCCAGGGACCCCACTGAAGCTTTCTTT. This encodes CASSLAPRDPTEAFF.

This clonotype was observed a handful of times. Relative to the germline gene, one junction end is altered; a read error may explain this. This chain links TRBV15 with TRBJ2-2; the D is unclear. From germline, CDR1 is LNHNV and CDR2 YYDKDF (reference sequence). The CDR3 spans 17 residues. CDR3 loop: CVTSRDIGWTGTGELFF. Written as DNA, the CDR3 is TGTGTCACCAGCAGAGATATAGGGTGGACCGGGACCGGGGAGCTGTTTTTT.

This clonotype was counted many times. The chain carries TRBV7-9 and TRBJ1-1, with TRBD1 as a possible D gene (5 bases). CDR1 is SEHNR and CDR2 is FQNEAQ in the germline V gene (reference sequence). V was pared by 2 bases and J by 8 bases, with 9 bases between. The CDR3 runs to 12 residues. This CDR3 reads CASSLWGPEAFF. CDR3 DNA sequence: TGTGCCAGCAGCTTATGGGGACCCGAAGCTTTCTTT.

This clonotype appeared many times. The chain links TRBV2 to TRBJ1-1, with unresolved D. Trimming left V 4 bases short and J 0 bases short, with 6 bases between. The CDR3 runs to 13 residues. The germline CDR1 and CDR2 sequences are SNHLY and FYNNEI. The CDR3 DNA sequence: TGTGCCAGCAGTGGAAGCATGAACACTGAAGCTTTCTTT. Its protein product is CASSGSMNTEAFF.

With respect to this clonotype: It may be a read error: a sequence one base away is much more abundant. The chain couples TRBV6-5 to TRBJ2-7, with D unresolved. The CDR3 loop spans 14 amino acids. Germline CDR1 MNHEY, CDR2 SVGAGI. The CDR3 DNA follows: TGTGCCAGCAGTTACTCGGGCGGAGCCCCGGAGCGGTACTTC. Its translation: CASSYSGGAPERYF.

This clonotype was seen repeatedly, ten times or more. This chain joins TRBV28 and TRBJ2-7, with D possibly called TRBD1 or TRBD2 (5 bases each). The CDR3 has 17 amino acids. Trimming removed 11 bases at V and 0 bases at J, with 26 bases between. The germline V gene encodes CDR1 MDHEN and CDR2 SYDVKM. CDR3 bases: TGTGCCGTACGAGGGGCCACCATGGTTAGAAGCTCCTACGAGCAGTACTTC. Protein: CAVRGATMVRSSYEQYF.